Each of the 19 T cell receptor beta chains below was sequenced from the same sample in a study of blood T cell repertoires in COVID-19. Sequencing was performed with immunoSEQ multiplex PCR; in TCRdb, only in-frame clones are kept and a portion is missing. The sample contains about 300,000 clones, approximately 91% of which appear only once. The sequencing sample was made of peripheral blood. The origin of the receptors is a woman between 25 and 40 years old with COVID-19, enrolled during active disease.

V usage is TRBV5-1 and J usage is TRBJ2-5; perhaps TRBD2 as D (6 bases). V lost 7 bases, J lost 4 bases, and 14 bases lay in between. The germline CDR1 and CDR2 sequences are SGHRS and YFSETQ. The CDR3 has 13 residues. DNA for the CDR3: TGCGCCAGCGGGGGGTTTAACAGAGAGACCCAGTACTTC. Its protein is CASGGFNRETQYF. Full variable domain (remainder filled in from reference TRBV5-1 and TRBJ2-5): KAGVTQTPRYLIKTRGQQVTLSCSPISGHRSVSWYQQTPGQGLQFLFEYFSETQRNKGNFPGRFSGRQFSNSRSEMNVSTLELGDSALYLCASGGFNRETQYFGPGTRLLVL.

The chain has TRBV5-4 and TRBJ1-1; tentatively, D is TRBD1 (5 bases). Trimming stripped 5 bases from V and 4 bases from J, with 12 bases between. Looked up from germline, CDR1 is SGHNT and CDR2 is YYREEE (reference sequence). The CDR3 contains 13 residues. This chain's CDR3 is CASRKGLVTEAFF. In nucleotides, the CDR3 is TGTGCCAGCAGGAAGGGGCTTGTCACTGAAGCTTTCTTT.

The gene calls are TRBV7-8 and TRBJ1-5, with 7 bases identical to TRBD1. The trim removed 1 base at V and 1 base at J, leaving 4 bases unmatched. The CDR3 loop spans 16 amino acids. In germline, CDR1 is SGHVS, CDR2 FQNEAQ. CDR3 in amino acids: CASSLGGGGSNQPQHF. The CDR3, as DNA: TGTGCCAGCAGCTTAGGAGGGGGCGGGAGCAATCAGCCCCAGCATTTT.

This chain's CDR3 is CASSLWTGYGYTF. The DNA for the CDR3 is TGCGCCAGCAGCTTGTGGACAGGTTATGGCTACACCTTC. The rearrangement joins TRBV5-1 to TRBJ1-2; 7 nucleotides match TRBD1. Germline trimming cut 1 base from V and 5 bases from J; bases unmatched to any gene: 2. Germline CDR1 reads SGHRS; CDR2 reads YFSETQ. This CDR3 has 13 residues.

The CDR3 here is CSASRLAGGENTQYF. The DNA for the CDR3 is TGCAGTGCTAGTAGACTAGCGGGAGGGGAAAATACGCAGTATTTT. The genes are TRBV20-1 and TRBJ2-3, with 14 bases identical to TRBD2. There are 15 residues in the CDR3. Germline values: CDR1 DFQATT, CDR2 SNEGSKA (reference sequence). V shed 3 bases, J shed 7 bases, and the junction held 6 bases outside the gene matches.

The chain uses TRBV13 and TRBJ1-1; 8 bases match TRBD1. Germline V gene lookup returns CDR1 PRHDT and CDR2 FYEKMQ (reference sequence). CDR3 size: 15 residues. The trim removed 5 bases at V and 2 bases at J, leaving 7 bases unmatched. The CDR3 nucleotides are TGTGCCAGCAGCCCTAGACAGGGGCCAAACACTGAAGCTTTCTTT. Its protein is CASSPRQGPNTEAFF.

DNA of the CDR3: TGTGCCAGCAGTGATCAGGGGAACTCCTACGAGCAGTACTTC. It codes for CASSDQGNSYEQYF. The genes are TRBV6-1 and TRBJ2-7; TRBD1 is a possible D gene (6 bases). V was pared by 3 bases and J by 0 bases, with 9 bases between. The CDR3 consists of 14 residues. Germline V gives CDR1 MNHNS, CDR2 SASEGT.

CDR3 sequence: CASKIGSNTGELFF. In nucleotides, the CDR3 is TGTGCCAGCAAGATCGGGAGTAATACCGGGGAGCTGTTTTTT. The chain recombines TRBV6-5 with TRBJ2-2, with D tentatively TRBD2 (6 bases). CDR3 size: 14 residues. Trimming removed 7 bases from V and 5 bases from J, with 14 bases in between. Looked up from germline, CDR1 is MNHEY and CDR2 is SVGAGI.

This clone was seen a single time. The rearrangement uses TRBV7-3 and TRBJ1-2; 9 bases match TRBD1. Germline V gene lookup returns CDR1 SGHTA and CDR2 FQGTGA. This CDR3 region has 14 residues. V dropped 5 bases and J dropped 11; count of bases not matched to a gene: 12. CDR3 DNA sequence: TGTGCCAGCAGCCCTAGCGGCCGACAGGGGGAATACACCTTC. The encoded protein is CASSPSGRQGEYTF. The whole variable domain, remainder taken from reference TRBV7-3 and TRBJ1-2, is GAGVSQTPSNKVTEKGKYVELRCDPISGHTALYWYRQSLGQGPEFLIYFQGTGAADDSGLPNDRFFAVRPEGSVSTLKIQRTERGDSAVYLCASSPSGRQGEYTFGSGTRLTVV.

V is TRBV29-1 and J is TRBJ1-2; TRBD1 matches at 8 bases. The length of the CDR3 is 13 residues. Germline V gives CDR1 SQVTM, CDR2 ANQGSEA. J was trimmed by 4 bases and V by 6 bases; bases with no gene match: 7. The CDR3 DNA reads TGCAGCGTCTCCGGGACAGGCGCCTATGGCTACACCTTC. Its protein product is CSVSGTGAYGYTF.

The chain couples TRBV5-1 to TRBJ2-7, with 10 bases matching TRBD1. Germline CDR1 reads SGHRS; CDR2 reads YFSETQ. CDR3 length: 15 amino acids. The V segment lost 0 bases and the J segment 4 bases; nucleotides outside the gene matches: 4. The CDR3 DNA sequence: TGCGCCAGCAGCTTGGGACAGGGGGCTCAGTACGAGCAGTACTTC. This gives the protein CASSLGQGAQYEQYF.

A remark on this clone: The junction differs from germline at one of its ends, possibly a read error. V is TRBV2 and J is TRBJ2-7; the match to TRBD1 covers 8 bases. Germline CDR1 is SNHLY and CDR2 is FYNNEI. The CDR3 runs 17 residues. CDR3 in amino acids: CASKDPRPGQVSHEQYF. The CDR3 DNA sequence: TGTGCCAGCAAGGACCCCAGACCGGGACAGGTCTCCCACGAGCAGTACTTC.

The chain combines TRBV6-5 with TRBJ1-2; D is unresolved. Trimming took 8 bases from V and 8 from J, leaving 21 bases between them. The CDR3 covers 14 residues. The germline V gene has CDR1 MNHEY and CDR2 SVGAGI. This CDR3 reads CASVVSSLSGGYTF. DNA for the CDR3: TGTGCCAGCGTTGTCAGCTCCCTCTCGGGAGGCTACACCTTC.

The sample holds one count of this clone. The chain couples TRBV19 to TRBJ2-1, with 8 bases fitting TRBD1. The CDR3 consists of 16 residues. The V gene's germline CDR1 is LNHDA and CDR2 SQIVND (reference sequence). V was pared by 5 bases and J by 6 bases, with 12 bases of the junction left unmatched. This CDR3 is CASSGQGARDSNEQFF. CDR3 nucleotide sequence: TGTGCCAGTAGTGGGCAGGGGGCCCGGGATAGCAATGAGCAGTTCTTC. Based on the CDR3 plus reference TRBV19 and TRBJ2-1, the full variable domain is DGGITQSPKYLFRKEGQNVTLSCEQNLNHDAMYWYRQDPGQGLRLIYYSQIVNDFQKGDIAEGYSVSREKKESFPLTVTSAQKNPTAFYLCASSGQGARDSNEQFFGPGTRLTVL.

V gene TRBV19 combines with J gene TRBJ2-2, with TRBD2 matching 8 bases. V was clipped by 3 bases and J by 1 base; unmatched bases: 4. Germline V gives CDR1 LNHDA, CDR2 SQIVND (reference sequence). CDR3 size: 16 residues. CDR3 amino acids: CASSISAGGNTGELFF. CDR3 DNA: TGTGCCAGTAGTATCAGCGCGGGAGGGAACACCGGGGAGCTGTTTTTT.

CDR3 sequence: CAWSWGEAEAFF. The CDR3 DNA is TGTGCCTGGAGCTGGGGGGAGGCTGAAGCTTTCTTT. This chain uses TRBV30 with TRBJ1-1; D possibly corresponds to TRBD1 (5 bases). Trimming removed 3 bases at V and 6 bases at J, with 11 bases between. The CDR3 loop spans 12 amino acids. The germline CDR1 and CDR2 sequences are GTSNPN and SVGIG (reference sequence).

The genes are TRBV6-5 and TRBJ1-2; D is ambiguous. The V and J ends lost 2 bases and 4 bases respectively, with 5 bases between them. From germline, CDR1 is MNHEY and CDR2 SVGAGI. This CDR3 is built from 12 residues. The CDR3 nucleotides read TGTGCCAGCAGTTACCGGTTCTATGGCTACACCTTC. As protein: CASSYRFYGYTF.

The rearrangement uses TRBV7-6 and TRBJ2-7; 8 bases match TRBD1. From germline, CDR1 is SGHVS and CDR2 FNYEAQ. CDR3 length equals 15 residues. V lost 4 bases to trimming and J lost 2 bases; unmatched junction nucleotides: 7. The CDR3 DNA reads as TGTGCCAGCAGCTCCGACAGGGGATATACCTACGAGCAGTACTTC. Amino acid sequence: CASSSDRGYTYEQYF.

In DNA, the CDR3 is TGTGCCAGTAGTGTCCTTCGGACAGTTAACTATGGCTACACCTTC. Protein: CASSVLRTVNYGYTF. The V and J genes are TRBV19 and TRBJ1-2; the D gene is possibly TRBD1 (6 bases). With 5 bases removed from V and 1 base from J, the gap between germline ends came to 14 bases. CDR1 is LNHDA, CDR2 SQIVND, per germline (reference sequence). CDR3 length: 15 amino acids. Based on the CDR3 plus reference TRBV19 and TRBJ1-2, the full variable domain is DGGITQSPKYLFRKEGQNVTLSCEQNLNHDAMYWYRQDPGQGLRLIYYSQIVNDFQKGDIAEGYSVSREKKESFPLTVTSAQKNPTAFYLCASSVLRTVNYGYTFGSGTRLTVV.